Listed below are T cell receptor beta chains from one sample, sequenced in a study of T cells in Graves' hyperthyroidism and ophthalmopathy. A single record per CDR3 protein comes from TCRdb applying MiXCR to the multiplex PCR reads. The repertoire includes around 340,000 distinct CDR3 sequences, roughly 18% of them detected once, and under 55% sits in the top ten. Sequenced: blood. The receptors stem from a woman in her 50s with Graves' hyperthyroidism. The CDR3 runs from the conserved cysteine through the conserved F or W. D genes are given only for firm matches. Expanded clones get a size class; other rows say once, few or many, or leave the size out.

clone_size,d_call,j_call,v_call,cdr3_aa,cdr3_nt
many,-,TRBJ1-1,TRBV30,CAWSVNLNTEAFF,TGTGCCTGGAGTGTAAACTTGAACACTGAAGCTTTCTTT
-,-,TRBJ1-1,TRBV20-1,CSARDPLRGNTEAFF,TGCAGTGCTAGAGATCCCCTAAGGGGCAACACTGAAGCTTTCTTT
-,TRBD1,TRBJ1-6,TRBV7-2,CASSPGTVYNSPLHF,TGTGCCAGCAGCCCCGGGACAGTTTATAATTCACCCCTCCACTTT
few,-,TRBJ2-2,TRBV30,CAWSRQLGTGELFF,TGTGCCTGGAGCAGACAGCTGGGCACCGGGGAGCTGTTTTTT
-,TRBD1,TRBJ1-4,TRBV5-1,CASSDHRGEKLFF,TGCGCCAGCAGCGATCACAGGGGTGAAAAACTGTTTTTT
-,TRBD1,TRBJ1-1,TRBV14,CASSQANRGATEAFF,TGTGCCAGCAGCCAAGCGAACAGGGGGGCGACTGAAGCTTTCTTT
many,TRBD1,TRBJ1-2,TRBV27,CASSLRDSRDGYTF,TGTGCCAGCAGTTTAAGGGACAGTCGAGATGGCTACACCTTC
many,-,TRBJ1-4,TRBV7-9,CASSLATRQLFF,TGTGCCAGCAGCTTAGCGACAAGGCAACTGTTTTTT
few,TRBD2,TRBJ2-2,TRBV9,CASSVRGGNGELFF,TGTGCCAGCAGCGTCCGCGGGGGTAACGGGGAGCTGTTTTTT
few,-,TRBJ2-1,TRBV7-9,CASSTVAAPYNEQFF,TGTGCCAGCAGCACGGTAGCGGCTCCCTACAATGAGCAGTTCTTC
once,TRBD2,TRBJ2-5,TRBV7-9,CASSLLAGDRTQCF,TGTGCCAGCAGCTTGCTAGCGGGAGATCGGACCCAGTGCTTC
many,-,TRBJ1-4,TRBV20-1,CLGRASNEKLFF,TGCCTTGGACGTGCGTCTAATGAAAAACTGTTTTTT
few,-,TRBJ2-1,TRBV5-1,CASRTQGNEQFF,TGCGCCAGCCGGACCCAGGGGAATGAGCAGTTCTTC
-,-,TRBJ2-3,TRBV20-1,CSVGGTRGGTDTQYF,TGCAGTGTCGGAGGGACGCGGGGTGGCACAGATACGCAGTATTTT
few,-,TRBJ2-1,TRBV2,CASRESQLGEQFF,TGTGCCAGCCGGGAGTCTCAGTTAGGTGAGCAGTTCTTC
-,TRBD1,TRBJ2-1,TRBV6-6,CASSYSTGGNEQFF,TGTGCCAGCAGTTACTCGACAGGGGGCAATGAGCAGTTCTTC
many,TRBD2,TRBJ2-1,TRBV20-1,CSASHAASGGVGEQFF,TGCAGTGCTAGCCACGCGGCTAGCGGGGGAGTGGGAGAGCAGTTCTTC
few,-,TRBJ2-2,TRBV7-3,CASSFYRDTGELFF,TGTGCCAGCAGCTTCTATAGGGACACCGGGGAGCTGTTTTTT
-,-,TRBJ2-5,TRBV11-1,CASSPSTGETQYF,TGTGCCAGCAGCCCCTCGACCGGGGAGACCCAGTACTTC
few,-,TRBJ2-7,TRBV12-3/TRBV12-4,CASRDSQVDEQYF,TGTGCCAGCAGAGACTCCCAGGTCGACGAGCAGTACTTC
many,-,TRBJ2-2,TRBV7-2,CASSPRASGPRTGELFF,TGTGCCAGCAGCCCGCGAGCGTCAGGGCCTCGCACCGGGGAGCTGTTTTTT
many,-,TRBJ2-5,TRBV7-3,CASSLKGGIGGETQYF,TGTGCCAGCAGCTTAAAGGGGGGGATCGGGGGAGAGACCCAGTACTTC
-,-,TRBJ1-1,TRBV6-1,CASWNRAPALSTEAFF,TGTGCCAGCTGGAACAGGGCGCCCGCTTTGAGCACTGAAGCTTTCTTT
-,-,TRBJ1-5,TRBV6-1,CASSVVPTDHQPQHF,TGTGCCAGCAGTGTAGTTCCGACAGACCATCAGCCCCAGCATTTT
many,-,TRBJ2-1,TRBV11-3,CASSLTSTRANEQFF,TGTGCCAGCAGCCTAACTTCGACTAGGGCCAATGAGCAGTTCTTC
-,-,TRBJ2-2,TRBV6-1,CASLGTQADTGELFF,TGTGCCAGCCTCGGGACGCAGGCGGACACCGGGGAGCTGTTTTTT
few,-,TRBJ2-3,TRBV12-3/TRBV12-4,CASSLLRDAYTDTQYF,TGTGCCAGCAGTTTATTGCGGGACGCCTACACAGATACGCAGTATTTT
few,TRBD2,TRBJ2-3,TRBV6-1,CASSISGIHDRSTDTQYF,TGTGCCAGCAGCATAAGCGGGATCCATGATAGAAGCACAGATACGCAGTATTTT
many,-,TRBJ2-5,TRBV2,CASTPLAGETQYF,TGTGCCAGCACCCCCTTAGCTGGAGAGACCCAGTACTTC
few,-,TRBJ1-3,TRBV29-1,CSVVVSGNTIYF,TGCAGCGTTGTAGTCAGTGGAAACACCATATATTTT
few,-,TRBJ2-1,TRBV28,CASSSDPGLQGQFF,TGTGCCAGCAGTTCAGACCCAGGACTACAGGGGCAGTTCTTC
-,-,TRBJ2-1,TRBV4-1,CASSQRGTEDEQFF,TGCGCCAGCAGCCAACGCGGGACAGAAGATGAGCAGTTCTTC
many,-,TRBJ2-1,TRBV6-1,CASSSGTPSGNEQFF,TGTGCCAGCAGTTCGGGGACTCCCTCGGGCAATGAGCAGTTCTTC
-,-,TRBJ2-1,TRBV5-4,CASSRVWGAYNEQFF,TGTGCCAGCAGCCGGGTATGGGGTGCTTACAATGAGCAGTTCTTC
-,TRBD2,TRBJ2-3,TRBV20-1,CSADGRDYSTDTQYF,TGCAGTGCAGACGGCCGGGACTACAGCACAGATACGCAGTATTTT
many,-,TRBJ1-2,TRBV30,CAWSGDGTRYGYTF,TGTGCCTGGAGCGGGGACGGGACACGCTATGGCTACACCTTC
-,TRBD2,TRBJ2-7,TRBV20-1,CSARGVGGRDPYEQYF,TGCAGTGCTAGAGGGGTCGGCGGGAGGGATCCCTACGAGCAGTACTTC